In its sample, the clone carrying this T cell receptor (beta chain) was seen a few times. Its target is unknown. As to time point: patch test 2, 6 weeks after DPC sensitization. As to treatment: therapeutic diphenylcyclopropenone sensitization with weekly scalp DPC. The record originates from a study of human T cells and chemical hapten exposure. At the level of the study: Upper inner arm skin measuring around 2 cm by around 2 cm received 2% DPC for sensitization. Findings and caveats of the study: Expanded TCRs were compared with controls, and the expanded TCRs formed significantly more large CDR3 similarity clusters.

One entry per CDR3 protein, called by TCRdb with MiXCR from the RACE reads. This table has roughly 50,000 distinct CDR3 sequences, about 10% appearing once. CDR1 and CDR2 from the germline V gene are SQVTM and ANQGSEA. The CDR3 spans 14 residues. Trimming removed 6 bases at V and 5 bases at J, with 19 bases between. The sample consisted of whole blood, taken in connection with sensitization to the hapten diphenylcyclopropenone (DPC). The TCR sequence derives from a woman in her fifties or sixties with alopecia areata. Some clones in this sample may be carry-over from other donors' samples. This sequence joins TRBV29-1 and TRBJ1-1, with D hard to call. CDR3 region: CSVETTYLPTEAFF. The CDR3 region has the DNA TGCAGCGTCGAAACAACGTATCTGCCGACTGAAGCTTTCTTT.